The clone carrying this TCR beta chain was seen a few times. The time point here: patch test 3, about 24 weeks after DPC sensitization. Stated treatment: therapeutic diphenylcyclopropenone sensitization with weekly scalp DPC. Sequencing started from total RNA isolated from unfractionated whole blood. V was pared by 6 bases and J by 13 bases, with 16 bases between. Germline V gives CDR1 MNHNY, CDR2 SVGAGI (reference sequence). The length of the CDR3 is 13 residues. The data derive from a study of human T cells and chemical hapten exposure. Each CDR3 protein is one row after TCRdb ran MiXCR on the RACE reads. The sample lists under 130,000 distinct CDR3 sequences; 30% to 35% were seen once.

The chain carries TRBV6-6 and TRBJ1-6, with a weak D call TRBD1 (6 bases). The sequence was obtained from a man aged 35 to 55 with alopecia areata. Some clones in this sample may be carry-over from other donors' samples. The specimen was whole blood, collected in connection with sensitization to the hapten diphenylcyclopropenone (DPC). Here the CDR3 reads CASSRRDIEPLHF. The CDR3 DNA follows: TGTGCCAGCAGCCGCCGGGACATCGAGCCCCTCCACTTT.